This T cell receptor beta chain appears in the sequencing data of a study of PD-1 blockade in classical Hodgkin lymphoma. Clones were sequenced by immunoSEQ multiplex PCR, and TCRdb holds only the in-frame ones, with some missing. Of about 30,000 clones listed, roughly four fifths are singletons. Study observations and caveats: Underlying causes for the observed repertoire differences were not defined, possibly disease activity or prior therapy.

CDR3 length equals 16 residues. Per germline, CDR1 MNHEY and CDR2 SMNVEV (reference sequence). V trimming: 8 bases; J trimming: 5 bases; junction bases outside the gene matches: 17. Time point defined: cycle 4 day 1 (C4D1), after more than five weeks of nivolumab. Every patient was affected by relapse after autologous stem cell transplantation, while exposure to brentuximab vedotin was not uniform. A remark on this clone: What it recognizes is unknown.

Source: peripheral blood mononuclear cells (PBMCs), taken before the fourth cycle of nivolumab. This chain uses TRBV27 with TRBJ1-1; 7 nucleotides match TRBD1. The source of this sequence is a human donor with classical Hodgkin lymphoma. The CDR3 DNA follows: TGTGCCAGCCCTCAAGACAGGGAAAAAGTTTCAACTGAAGCTTTCTTT. Its translation: CASPQDREKVSTEAFF.